The sample holds a few counts of the clone carrying this T cell receptor (beta chain). This sample is part of a study of T cells after yellow fever vaccination. The CDR3 consists of 15 residues. The germline CDR1 and CDR2 sequences are KGHSH and LQKENI. The germline V and J ends were trimmed by 6 bases and 6 bases, with 19 bases remaining between them. Using its own MiXCR run on the 5' RACE reads, TCRdb lists one record per CDR3 protein. The sample consists of approximately 340,000 distinct CDR3 sequences, approximately 9% of them appearing once. This receptor was taken from a man younger than 35 who received the YFV17D yellow fever vaccine. The sample here was PBMCs, taken on the day of the first yellow fever vaccination. The chain recombines TRBV18 with TRBJ2-3, with D unresolved. In nucleotides, the CDR3 is TGTGCCAGCTCCACAATGGACCCGGCCCAGGATACGCAGTATTTT. It yields the protein CASSTMDPAQDTQYF. Full variable domain (outside the CDR3, taken from reference TRBV18 and TRBJ2-3): NAGVMQNPRHLVRRRGQEARLRCSPMKGHSHVYWYRQLPEEGLKFMVYLQKENIIDESGMPKERFSAEFPKEGPSILRIQQVVRGDSAAYFCASSTMDPAQDTQYFGPGTRLTVL.